This TCR beta chain was recorded in a study of CXCR3-negative and CXCR3-positive naive CD8 T cells (dated by TCRdb to the late 2010s). About the full investigation: In total, some 150 million TRB reads were obtained, corresponding to roughly 1.5 +/- 0.3 million reads per library. TRBV-TRBJ cluster analysis included naive subsets from about 5 donors and memory cells from 3 donors. Diversity and physicochemical repertoire analyses covered around 10 donors pooled from two independent experiments. Results the study describes overall, beyond this receptor: Because surface CD5, which is linked to self-reactivity in mice, was comparable between the naive subsets, TCR interaction strength was also inferred from the physicochemical properties of TRB CDR3s. CXCR3 expression partially decreased after cryopreservation, so most assays used freshly isolated PBMCs. Both naive subsets had comparably high repertoire diversity, while memory CD8+ T cells had much lower repertoire diversity. Within the same donor, TRBV-TRBJ usage looked similar between naive CXCR3-negative and CXCR3-positive cells, but memory cells had distinct patterns. Compared with CXCR3-negative naive cells, CXCR3-positive naive cells had TRB CDR3s with higher hydrophobicity (lower Kidera factor 4), lower energy, and higher strength and volume indices.

For each CD8+ T cell subset, flow sorting was done in triplicate, and about 300,000 cells per subset went directly into RLT lysis buffer. Naive CD8+ T cells were defined stringently as CD45RO-CCR7+CD27+CD95- to exclude memory contaminants. Peripheral blood mononuclear cells were isolated from buffy coats by standard density gradient centrifugation. Naive CXCR3-negative and CXCR3-positive CD8+ T cells were flow-sorted on a FACSAria III. An RNeasy Mini Kit was used to extract total RNA from the sorted cells. From a lookup of the germline V gene (reference sequence), CDR1 and CDR2 are SEHNR and FQNEAQ. The CDR3 runs 14 residues from the cysteine to the phenylalanine. No DNA is listed. About this clonotype: Its cognate antigen has yet to be identified.

The run used a NextSeq 550. The Human TCR Profiling Kit (MiLaboratory) was used to make UMI-labeled 5' RACE TRB cDNA libraries. cDNA synthesis used the entire amount of extracted RNA, and PCR amplification then used the entire amount of cDNA produced. Libraries were prepared in parallel with an identical number of PCR cycles. In the authors' own workflow: With a requirement of at least two reads per UMI, MIGEC and MiXCR extracted about 48,000 +/- 9,800 unique UMI-labeled TRB cDNA molecules per library. Each library averaged about 40,000 +/- 10,000 functional in-frame TRB CDR3 nucleotide clonotypes without stop codons. Diversity metrics, including normalized Shannon-Wiener and Chao1, were computed in VDJtools after downsampling to 5000 UMI-labeled TRB molecules per sample. VDJtools computed clonotype-size-weighted physicochemical properties of the central five CDR3 residues: interaction energy, strength, volume and Kidera factor 4. Following TCRdb reprocessing, every CDR3 protein sequence forms one entry, and DNA is not provided. TCRdb, not the original authors, processed these V and J calls. The sample table records about 60,000 distinct CDR3 sequences. Approximately 0.5% of the sample rests with the top ten.

The sequence derives from a human donor in good health. Some clones in this sample may be carry-over from other donors' samples. Sequenced: naive CXCR3+ CD8+ T cells from blood. What this sample's cell subset or site label stands for: CD45RO-CCR7+CD27+CD95- naive CD8+ T cells expressing CXCR3 (TNR3+). The sequence links TRBV7-9 to TRBJ2-7; TCRdb's assignment of TRBD2 cannot be checked, as there is no DNA. The CDR3 is CASSQRRGTYEQYF.